This is a list of T cell receptor beta chains from one sample in a study of Graves' ophthalmopathy and Graves' hyperthyroidism. TCRdb processed the multiplex PCR reads anew with MiXCR; each CDR3 protein has one entry. This table holds roughly 350,000 distinct CDR3 sequences, about a sixth found once. The sequenced material came from peripheral blood. Receptor source: an adult woman with stable Graves' hyperthyroidism. The CDR3 runs from the conserved cysteine through the conserved F or W. The D gene is left open where the match is weak. The size field is filled for only some rows; it gives once, few, many or a size class.

J gene | V gene | D gene | clone size | CDR3 protein | CDR3 DNA
TRBJ2-5 | TRBV5-4 | TRBD2 | - | CASSLGGGMFETQYF | TGTGCCAGCAGCCTCGGCGGGGGGATGTTCGAGACCCAGTACTTC
TRBJ2-3 | TRBV27 | TRBD2 | many | CASRKLLVAGGNTDTQYF | TGTGCCAGCAGAAAACTACTCGTAGCGGGAGGCAACACAGATACGCAGTATTTT
TRBJ2-7 | TRBV20-1 | - | many | CSATLGPGRESYEQYF | TGCAGTGCTACCCTCGGACCGGGACGGGAGTCCTACGAGCAGTACTTC
TRBJ1-3 | TRBV10-1 | TRBD1 | many | CASSLDRHGNTIYF | TGCGCCAGCAGCCTGGACAGGCATGGAAACACCATATATTTT
TRBJ2-7 | TRBV6-1 | - | - | CASSAWSRIYYEQYF | TGTGCCAGCAGTGCCTGGTCACGTATATACTACGAGCAGTACTTC
TRBJ2-7 | TRBV4-1 | - | - | CASSQGSGRVYEQYF | TGCGCCAGCAGCCAAGGTTCAGGAAGGGTCTACGAGCAGTACTTC
TRBJ2-5 | TRBV7-9 | TRBD1 | many | CASSQVGRGYQETQYF | TGTGCCAGCAGCCAAGTGGGCAGGGGGTACCAAGAGACCCAGTACTTC
TRBJ2-2 | TRBV28 | - | - | CASSRTKGSEHTGELFF | TGTGCCAGCAGTCGCACAAAGGGGTCGGAGCACACCGGGGAGCTGTTTTTT
TRBJ2-5 | TRBV5-1 | - | many | CASSLGAYRVRETQYF | TGCGCCAGCAGCTTGGGGGCATACAGGGTACGAGAGACCCAGTACTTC
TRBJ2-2 | TRBV19 | TRBD2 | many | CAIRTSGTGELFF | TGTGCCATAAGGACTAGCGGGACCGGGGAGCTGTTTTTT
TRBJ2-5 | TRBV6-5 | - | many | CASSSILGGRETQYF | TGTGCCAGCAGTTCCATCTTGGGGGGCAGAGAGACCCAGTACTTC
TRBJ1-2 | TRBV12-3/TRBV12-4 | - | many | CASSLIPPGGGTGYTF | TGTGCCAGCAGCCTAATCCCCCCCGGGGGAGGGACTGGCTACACCTTC
TRBJ1-2 | TRBV10-3 | - | - | CAITPGASNYGYTF | TGTGCCATCACCCCAGGGGCCTCTAACTATGGCTACACCTTC
TRBJ2-2 | TRBV10-3 | - | many | CAIRSDLNTGELFF | TGTGCCATCAGATCGGATCTGAACACCGGGGAGCTGTTTTTT
TRBJ2-4 | TRBV28 | TRBD2 | few | CASSSGGLAEETKCF | TGTGCCAGCAGTTCAGGGGGACTAGCGGAAGAGACCAAGTGCTTC
TRBJ2-7 | TRBV30 | - | many | CAWSVLSHIGQYF | TGTGCCTGGAGTGTACTTAGCCATATTGGGCAGTACTTC
TRBJ2-5 | TRBV5-1 | - | few | CASSNGRRETQYF | TGCGCCAGCAGTAATGGGAGGAGGGAGACCCAGTACTTC
TRBJ2-5 | TRBV24-1 | - | many | CATSDLDGAHETQYF | TGTGCCACCAGTGATTTGGACGGGGCTCACGAGACCCAGTACTTC
TRBJ1-1 | TRBV6-5 | - | few | CASSWGVPANTEAFF | TGTGCCAGCAGTTGGGGGGTCCCGGCGAACACTGAAGCTTTCTTT
TRBJ1-2 | TRBV18 | - | many | CASSLQADGYGYTF | TGTGCCAGCTCTCTACAGGCTGACGGCTATGGCTACACCTTC
TRBJ1-2 | TRBV6-4 | - | many | CASSEIEQDHYGYTF | TGTGCCAGCAGTGAAATCGAACAGGACCACTATGGCTACACCTTC
TRBJ2-7 | TRBV2 | TRBD2 | - | CASRAGTSGRGTGGYEQYF | TGTGCCAGCAGAGCCGGGACTAGCGGGAGGGGTACGGGGGGCTACGAGCAGTACTTC
TRBJ1-2 | TRBV5-1 | - | many | CASSLSKDYGYTF | TGCGCCAGCAGCTTGTCAAAGGACTATGGCTACACCTTC
TRBJ2-7 | TRBV28 | TRBD1 | - | CASSSPGQGPGEQYF | TGTGCCAGCAGCTCTCCGGGACAGGGGCCGGGAGAGCAGTACTTC
TRBJ1-2 | TRBV24-1 | - | many | CATSDSGTPPYGYTF | TGTGCCACCAGTGATTCTGGGACACCCCCCTATGGCTACACCTTC
TRBJ2-7 | TRBV30 | TRBD2 | few | CAWSVLGRDYSEQYF | TGTGCCTGGAGTGTACTAGGTAGGGACTATTCCGAGCAGTACTTC
TRBJ2-7 | TRBV5-1 | TRBD1 | many | CASSLWDRTYEQYF | TGCGCCAGCAGCTTGTGGGACAGGACCTACGAGCAGTACTTC
TRBJ1-6 | TRBV9 | - | many | CASSANRANSPLHF | TGTGCCAGCAGCGCAAACAGAGCAAATTCACCCCTCCACTTT
TRBJ2-7 | TRBV4-3 | TRBD1 | - | CASSQEWDRDPYEQYF | TGCGCCAGCAGCCAAGAATGGGACAGGGATCCCTACGAGCAGTACTTC
TRBJ1-1 | TRBV20-1 | - | - | CSARLRGIEAFF | TGCAGTGCTAGACTCCGAGGGATTGAAGCTTTCTTT
TRBJ2-7 | TRBV12-3/TRBV12-4 | TRBD2 | many | CASSFSGAGGYEQYF | TGTGCCAGCAGTTTTTCCGGAGCGGGAGGGTACGAGCAGTACTTC
TRBJ1-2 | TRBV28 | TRBD1 | many | CASSPPGQGFRGYTF | TGTGCCAGCAGTCCACCTGGACAGGGGTTTCGCGGCTACACCTTC
TRBJ2-2 | TRBV11-1 | - | many | CASNTPNGGNTGELFF | TGTGCCAGCAACACCCCCAACGGCGGGAACACCGGGGAGCTGTTTTTT
TRBJ1-5 | TRBV6-2/TRBV6-3 | - | many | CASPEQPQHF | TGTGCCAGCCCCGAGCAGCCCCAGCATTTT
TRBJ1-2 | TRBV12-3/TRBV12-4 | - | many | CASSSRGALYGYTF | TGTGCCAGCAGTTCAAGGGGCGCACTGTATGGCTACACCTTC
TRBJ2-7 | TRBV18 | TRBD2 | many | CASSRELAGGSEQYF | TGTGCCAGCTCTCGAGAACTAGCGGGAGGCTCCGAGCAGTACTTC
TRBJ2-7 | TRBV30 | TRBD2 | - | CAWSVLGGNEQYF | TGTGCCTGGAGTGTACTCGGGGGGAACGAGCAGTACTTC
TRBJ2-7 | TRBV4-3 | TRBD1 | many | CASSPGTGVSEQYF | TGCGCCAGCAGCCCCGGGACAGGCGTTTCCGAGCAGTACTTC
TRBJ2-7 | TRBV2 | - | many | CASRGDGHYEQYF | TGTGCCAGCAGGGGGGACGGGCACTACGAGCAGTACTTC
TRBJ1-1 | TRBV6-5 | TRBD1 | many | CASSYNRGRENTEAFF | TGTGCCAGCAGTTACAACAGGGGGCGGGAGAACACTGAAGCTTTCTTT
TRBJ1-1 | TRBV3-1 | - | few | CASSQDLQSLNTEAFF | TGTGCCAGCAGCCAAGATCTGCAGAGCTTGAACACTGAAGCTTTCTTT
TRBJ2-5 | TRBV20-1 | TRBD1 | - | CSALIQGSGETQYF | TGCAGTGCTCTTATACAGGGGTCGGGGGAGACCCAGTACTTC
TRBJ1-3 | TRBV7-2 | - | - | CASSLVGSGYTIYF | TGTGCCAGCAGCTTAGTAGGCAGTGGCTACACCATATATTTT
TRBJ1-3 | TRBV28 | - | many | CASSLAGLGNTIYF | TGTGCCAGCAGTTTAGCCGGCCTAGGAAACACCATATATTTT
TRBJ2-5 | TRBV6-4 | TRBD2 | many | CASRYTGLAAYQETQYF | TGTGCCAGCAGATATACGGGACTAGCGGCGTACCAAGAGACCCAGTACTTC
TRBJ1-2 | TRBV11-2 | - | many | CASSSQDYGYTF | TGTGCCAGCAGCTCACAGGACTATGGCTACACCTTC
TRBJ1-1 | TRBV29-1 | TRBD1 | many | CSVGRGIRDTEAFF | TGCAGCGTGGGCAGGGGGATTAGGGACACTGAAGCTTTCTTT
TRBJ2-4 | TRBV7-9 | - | few | CASTALDAKNIQYF | TGTGCCAGCACCGCACTGGATGCCAAAAACATTCAGTACTTC
TRBJ1-5 | TRBV20-1 | - | many | CSARPTGQPQHF | TGCAGTGCTAGACCAACGGGCCAGCCCCAGCATTTT
TRBJ2-7 | TRBV19 | - | many | CASKYGGHRVSYEQYF | TGTGCCAGTAAGTACGGGGGACACCGCGTCTCCTACGAGCAGTACTTC
TRBJ2-7 | TRBV18 | TRBD1 | - | CASSQTGTGGAREQYF | TGTGCCAGCTCACAGACCGGGACAGGGGGCGCGAGGGAGCAGTACTTC
TRBJ2-7 | TRBV6-1 | - | many | CASSELDLGPYEQYF | TGTGCCAGCAGTGAATTGGACTTGGGGCCCTACGAGCAGTACTTC
TRBJ2-5 | TRBV19 | - | many | CASSIVGKETQYF | TGTGCCAGTAGTATAGTTGGGAAAGAGACCCAGTACTTC
TRBJ2-7 | TRBV6-5 | - | many | CASSRGDSSYEQYF | TGTGCCAGCAGTAGGGGGGACAGTTCCTACGAGCAGTACTTC
TRBJ2-2 | TRBV12-3/TRBV12-4 | - | many | CASSPEGQYTGELFF | TGTGCCAGCAGTCCAGAAGGACAGTACACCGGGGAGCTGTTTTTT
TRBJ2-2 | TRBV6-1 | TRBD2 | - | CASRGTSDGGELFF | TGTGCCAGCAGGGGGACTAGCGATGGCGGGGAGCTGTTTTTT
TRBJ2-1 | TRBV6-4 | TRBD2 | - | CASNGLAGEQGNEQFF | TGTGCCAGCAATGGACTAGCGGGAGAGCAGGGCAATGAGCAGTTCTTC
TRBJ1-1 | TRBV20-1 | - | - | CSARIPPGDTEAFF | TGCAGTGCTAGAATCCCCCCTGGGGACACTGAAGCTTTCTTT
TRBJ1-2 | TRBV30 | - | many | CAWSVRRAANYGYTF | TGTGCCTGGAGTGTACGAAGAGCGGCTAACTATGGCTACACCTTC